This paragraph reports one T cell receptor (beta chain). Original handling: For nucleated cells, counts were estimated from reference gene primer amplification. The method was immunoSEQ multiplex PCR; TCRdb's version includes in-frame clones alone and lacks a portion of them. V and J calls and clone size are as listed in that table; D and trimming were resolved from the DNA. The sample yields about 320,000 clones, 90% seen once. The sample originates from a study of blood T cell repertoires in COVID-19. Study-level information: The cDNA or gDNA used as material had been derived from T cells, B-cell-depleted T cells, or PBMCs.

Participants spanned ages roughly 18 to 90 years and resided in 24 US areas. This sequence originates from a woman aged 30 to 39 who had been exposed to COVID-19. Specimen: PBMCs or T cells enriched from blood (not recorded which).

CDR3 DNA: TGCGCCAGCAGCCAAAATGGCAGGGGTACTGGAAACACCATATATTTT. Translated: CASSQNGRGTGNTIYF. The chain is built from TRBV4-3 and TRBJ1-3; perhaps TRBD1 as D (6 bases). From germline, CDR1 is LGHNA and CDR2 YSLEER. Trimming took off 2 bases at V and 2 bases at J, with 13 bases between the two ends. The CDR3 contains 16 residues.